In this sample, the clone carrying this T cell receptor (beta chain) turned up a few times. Antigen unknown. This entry comes from a study of cytomegalovirus exposure and HLA in healthy donors. At the level of the study: Earlier work reported 100 million or so unique TCR beta sequences from 150 million to 200 million T cells.

Germline trimming cut 7 bases from V and 3 bases from J; bases unmatched to any gene: 6. Germline assignment: CDR1 MNHNY and CDR2 SVGAGI (reference sequence). This CDR3 is built from 15 residues. The PCR had 60 Vbeta and 13 Jbeta primers. Clones were read by immunoSEQ multiplex PCR, and TCRdb kept only the in-frame ones, dropping some. The sample has fewer than 200,000 clones; over 70% are singletons. Notes on the study in general: TCR beta chains associated with HLA were, in a later analysis, more clonally expanded than equally common others.

The sequence was collected from a young woman in good health and CMV-seronegative. V and J are TRBV6-6 and TRBJ1-5; 10 positions agree with TRBD1. Sequencing used PBMCs. DNA of the CDR3: TGTGCCAGCAACACCGGGACAGGGGTCAATCAGCCCCAGCATTTT. Translation gives CASNTGTGVNQPQHF.